This TCR beta chain was captured by sequencing in a study of cytomegalovirus exposure and HLA in healthy donors. Germline CDR1 LNHNV, CDR2 YYDKDF (reference sequence). The V end lost 1 base, the J end lost 4 bases, and 13 bases lay between the germline ends. The CDR3 consists of 15 residues. It was with 60 Vbeta and 13 Jbeta primers that the PCR ran. Libraries were prepared by immunoSEQ multiplex PCR; TCRdb keeps only in-frame clonotypes and omits some of them. The sample totals roughly 140,000 clones; its top ten clones hold 0.96%. The sequence was obtained from a male donor in good health and CMV-seronegative. The J gene is TRBJ1-1, the V gene TRBV15, with D possibly being TRBD1 (6 bases). Material: PBMCs. The CDR3 here is CATSRGDRLTTEAFF. The CDR3 bases are TGTGCCACCAGCAGAGGAGACAGGTTAACCACTGAAGCTTTCTTT.